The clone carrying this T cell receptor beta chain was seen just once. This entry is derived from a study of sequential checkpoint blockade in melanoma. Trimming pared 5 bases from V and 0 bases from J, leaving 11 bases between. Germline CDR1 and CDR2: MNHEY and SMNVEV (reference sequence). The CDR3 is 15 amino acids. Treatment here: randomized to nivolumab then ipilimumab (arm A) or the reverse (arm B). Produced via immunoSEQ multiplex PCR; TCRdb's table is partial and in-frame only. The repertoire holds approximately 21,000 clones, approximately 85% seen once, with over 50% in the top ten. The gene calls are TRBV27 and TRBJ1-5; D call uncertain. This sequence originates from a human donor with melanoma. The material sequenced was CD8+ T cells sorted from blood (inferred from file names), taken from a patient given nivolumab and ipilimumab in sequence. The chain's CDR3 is CASSLNLNSNQPQHF. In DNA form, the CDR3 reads TGTGCCAGCAGTCTAAATTTAAATAGCAATCAGCCCCAGCATTTT.